One sample yielded the 8 T cell receptor beta chains listed below, sequenced in a study of blood T cell repertoires in COVID-19. Sequenced by immunoSEQ multiplex PCR; TCRdb stores in-frame clones only, minus some. The data contain 150,000 to 200,000 clones, less than 90% of them seen just once; the ten biggest clones take up approximately 10%. What was sequenced was peripheral blood. Receptor source: a woman in her sixties or seventies with COVID-19, enrolled during active disease.

This sequence joins TRBV7-2 and TRBJ1-2; a weak D match, TRBD1 (6 bases). CDR1 is SGHTA, CDR2 FQGNSA, per germline. This CDR3 has 18 residues. Trimming removed 2 bases at V and 5 bases at J, with 24 bases between. The CDR3 loop reads CASSLRAPPGQDPYGYTF. CDR3 nucleotides: TGTGCCAGCAGCTTAAGGGCCCCACCGGGACAAGATCCTTATGGCTACACCTTC.

The chain is built from TRBV5-4 and TRBJ1-1; D is perhaps TRBD1 (6 bases). This CDR3 comprises 13 residues. The V end lost 5 bases, the J end lost 5 bases, and 13 bases lay between the germline ends. Germline-derived CDR1 and CDR2 are SGHNT and YYREEE (reference sequence). The DNA of the CDR3 is TGTGCCAGCAGGGCTAGGGGGGGAACTGAAGCTTTCTTT. Translating gives CASRARGGTEAFF.

The V gene is TRBV2, the J gene TRBJ2-4; D remains unclear. The germline CDR1 and CDR2 sequences are SNHLY and FYNNEI. Trimming took off 4 bases at V and 3 bases at J, with 16 bases between the two ends. The CDR3 covers 16 residues. The CDR3 loop reads CASSGSAGGGKNIQYF. The CDR3 DNA follows: TGTGCCAGCAGTGGGTCTGCTGGCGGTGGCAAAAACATTCAGTACTTC.

The chain couples TRBV7-9 to TRBJ2-7, with TRBD1 identical over 10 bases. CDR1 is SEHNR, CDR2 FQNEAQ, per germline (reference sequence). V gave up 7 bases and J gave up 6 bases; unmatched junction bases: 9. The CDR3 spans 14 residues. The CDR3 loop is CASMSRDRGAEQYF. The CDR3 DNA reads as TGTGCCAGCATGTCCCGGGACAGGGGCGCCGAGCAGTACTTC. Together with reference TRBV7-9 and TRBJ2-7, the CDR3 gives the full variable domain: DTGVSQNPRHKITKRGQNVTFRCDPISEHNRLYWYRQTLGQGPEFLTYFQNEAQLEKSRLLSDRFSAERPKGSFSTLEIQRTEQGDSAMYLCASMSRDRGAEQYFGPGTRLTVT.

This clone was recorded a few times. The chain combines TRBV6-6 with TRBJ2-3, with 11 nucleotides matching TRBD1. The V gene end was trimmed by 4 bases and the J gene end by 6 bases; junction bases not matched to a gene: 3. CDR1 is MNHNY, CDR2 SVGAGI, per germline (reference sequence). The CDR3 extends over 14 amino acids. In nucleotides, the CDR3 is TGTGCCAGCAGTTCGGGACAGGGGGACGATACGCAGTATTTT. Translation gives CASSSGQGDDTQYF.

The chain is built from TRBV18 and TRBJ1-5; D possibly corresponds to TRBD1 (5 bases). CDR3 length: 12 amino acids. Between the trimmed V and J ends, which lost 6 bases and 6 bases, there was a span of 9 bases. Germline assignment: CDR1 KGHSH and CDR2 LQKENI. DNA for the CDR3: TGTGCCAGCTCGGGGGGAGTTCAGCCCCAGCATTTT. It codes for CASSGGVQPQHF.

The rearrangement links TRBV30 to TRBJ2-2; a possible D gene is TRBD1 (6 bases). CDR3 size: 13 residues. Germline values: CDR1 GTSNPN, CDR2 SVGIG (reference sequence). V dropped 8 bases and J dropped 3 bases, with 13 bases sitting between them. The CDR3 DNA is TGTGCCCGAAGGGACACCGACACCGGGGAGCTGTTTTTT. The encoded protein is CARRDTDTGELFF.

This rearrangement joins TRBV4-2 to TRBJ2-7; D not resolved. The CDR3 is 15 residues long. The germline V gene has CDR1 LGHNA and CDR2 YNFKEQ. Trimming took off 0 bases at V and 5 bases at J, with 14 bases between the two ends. CDR3: CASSQDLPAQNEQYF. CDR3 nucleotides: TGTGCCAGCAGCCAAGATCTGCCCGCTCAGAACGAGCAGTACTTC.